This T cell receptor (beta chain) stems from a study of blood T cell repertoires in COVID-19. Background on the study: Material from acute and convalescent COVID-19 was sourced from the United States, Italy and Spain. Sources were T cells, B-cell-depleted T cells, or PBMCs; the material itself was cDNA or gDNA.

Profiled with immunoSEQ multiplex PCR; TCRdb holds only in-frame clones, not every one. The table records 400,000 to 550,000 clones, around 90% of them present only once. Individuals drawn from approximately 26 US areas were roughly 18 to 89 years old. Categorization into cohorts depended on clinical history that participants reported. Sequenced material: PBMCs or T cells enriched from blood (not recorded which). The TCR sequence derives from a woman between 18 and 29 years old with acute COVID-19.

The CDR3 sequence: CASSIPLEGNTEAFF. Written as DNA, the CDR3 is TGTGCCAGTAGTATCCCTTTGGAGGGAAACACTGAAGCTTTCTTT. V is TRBV19 and J is TRBJ1-1; D call uncertain. Germline V CDR1 and CDR2: LNHDA, SQIVND (reference sequence). V was pared by 3 bases and J by 2 bases, with 13 bases between. This CDR3 has 15 amino acids.